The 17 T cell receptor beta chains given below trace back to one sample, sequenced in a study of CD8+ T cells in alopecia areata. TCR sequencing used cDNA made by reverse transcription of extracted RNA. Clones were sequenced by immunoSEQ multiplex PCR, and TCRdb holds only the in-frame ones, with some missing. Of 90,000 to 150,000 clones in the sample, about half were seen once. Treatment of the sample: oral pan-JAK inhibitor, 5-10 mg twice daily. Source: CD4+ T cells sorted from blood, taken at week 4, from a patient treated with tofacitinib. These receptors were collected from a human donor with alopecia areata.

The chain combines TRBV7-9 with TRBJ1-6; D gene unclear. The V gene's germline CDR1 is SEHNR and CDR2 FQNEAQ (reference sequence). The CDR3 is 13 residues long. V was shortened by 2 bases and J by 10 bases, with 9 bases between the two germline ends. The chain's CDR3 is CASSLPAGSPLHF. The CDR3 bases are TGTGCCAGCAGCTTACCAGCCGGATCACCCCTCCACTTT. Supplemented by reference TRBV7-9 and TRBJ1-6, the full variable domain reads DTGVSQNPRHKITKRGQNVTFRCDPISEHNRLYWYRQTLGQGPEFLTYFQNEAQLEKSRLLSDRFSAERPKGSFSTLEIQRTEQGDSAMYLCASSLPAGSPLHFGNGTRLTVT.

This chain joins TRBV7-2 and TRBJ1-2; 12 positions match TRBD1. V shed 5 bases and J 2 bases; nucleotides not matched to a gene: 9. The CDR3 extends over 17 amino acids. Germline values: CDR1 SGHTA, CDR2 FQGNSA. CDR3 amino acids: CASSLVEGQGANYGYTF. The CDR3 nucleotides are TGTGCCAGCAGCCTGGTGGAGGGACAGGGGGCAAACTATGGCTACACCTTC. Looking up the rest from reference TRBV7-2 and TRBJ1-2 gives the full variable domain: GAGVSQSPSNKVTEKGKDVELRCDPISGHTALYWYRQSLGQGLEFLIYFQGNSAPDKSGLPSDRFSAERTGGSVSTLTIQRTQQEDSAVYLCASSLVEGQGANYGYTFGSGTRLTVV.

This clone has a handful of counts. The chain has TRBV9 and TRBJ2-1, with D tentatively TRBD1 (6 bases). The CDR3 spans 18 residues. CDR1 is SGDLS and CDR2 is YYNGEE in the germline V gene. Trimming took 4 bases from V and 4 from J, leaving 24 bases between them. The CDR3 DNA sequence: TGTGCCAGCAGCACATCCATGAGTACAGGACAGAAGTACAATGAGCAGTTCTTC. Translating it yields CASSTSMSTGQKYNEQFF.

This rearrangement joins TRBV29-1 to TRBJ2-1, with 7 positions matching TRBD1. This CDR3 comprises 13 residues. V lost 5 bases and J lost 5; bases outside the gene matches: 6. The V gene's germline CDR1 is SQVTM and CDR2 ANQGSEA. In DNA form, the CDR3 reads TGCAGCGTTACGGGACAGCGGAACAATGAGCAGTTCTTC. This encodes CSVTGQRNNEQFF.

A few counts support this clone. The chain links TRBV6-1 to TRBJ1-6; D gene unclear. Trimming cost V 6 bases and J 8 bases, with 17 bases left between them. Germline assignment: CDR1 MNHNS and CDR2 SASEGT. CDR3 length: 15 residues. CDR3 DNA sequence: TGTGCCAGCAGGACGATTGCTAAAGGAGATTCACCCCTCCACTTT. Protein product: CASRTIAKGDSPLHF.

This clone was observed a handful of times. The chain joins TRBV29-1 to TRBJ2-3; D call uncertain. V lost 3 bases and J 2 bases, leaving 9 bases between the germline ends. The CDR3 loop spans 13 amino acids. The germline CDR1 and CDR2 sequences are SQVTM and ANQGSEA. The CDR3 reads CSVDDSLTDTQYF. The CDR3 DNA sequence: TGCAGCGTTGACGACTCCCTCACAGATACGCAGTATTTT.

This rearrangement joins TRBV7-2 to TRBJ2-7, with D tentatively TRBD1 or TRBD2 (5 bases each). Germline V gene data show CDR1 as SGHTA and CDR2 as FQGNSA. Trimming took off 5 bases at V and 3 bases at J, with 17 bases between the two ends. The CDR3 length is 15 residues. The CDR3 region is CASSPGLMGVYEQYF. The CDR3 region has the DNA TGTGCCAGCAGCCCCGGTTTGATGGGGGTCTACGAGCAGTACTTC.

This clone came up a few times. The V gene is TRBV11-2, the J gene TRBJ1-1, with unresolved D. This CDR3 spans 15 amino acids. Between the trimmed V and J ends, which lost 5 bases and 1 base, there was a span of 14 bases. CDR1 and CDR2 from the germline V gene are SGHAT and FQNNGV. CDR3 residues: CASSRGRRGNTEAFF. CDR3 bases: TGTGCCAGCAGCCGAGGGAGACGGGGGAACACTGAAGCTTTCTTT.

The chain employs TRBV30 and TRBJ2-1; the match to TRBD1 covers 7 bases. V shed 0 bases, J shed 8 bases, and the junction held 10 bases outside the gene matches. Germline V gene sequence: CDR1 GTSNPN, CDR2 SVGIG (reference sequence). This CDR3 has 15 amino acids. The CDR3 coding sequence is TGTGCCTGGAGTGTACGGACAGGCCCTGGGGATGAGCAGTTCTTC. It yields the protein CAWSVRTGPGDEQFF.

CDR3 loop: CASSQGLAGGPQRGDTQYF. Written as DNA, the CDR3 is TGTGCCAGCAGCCAGGGGCTAGCGGGGGGTCCCCAAAGGGGGGATACGCAGTATTTT. The chain carries TRBV7-8 and TRBJ2-3; 11 bases align to TRBD2. Per the germline V gene, CDR1 is SGHVS and CDR2 is FQNEAQ. J gave up 6 bases and V 5 bases, and 19 bases lay outside the gene matches. This CDR3 has 19 amino acids.

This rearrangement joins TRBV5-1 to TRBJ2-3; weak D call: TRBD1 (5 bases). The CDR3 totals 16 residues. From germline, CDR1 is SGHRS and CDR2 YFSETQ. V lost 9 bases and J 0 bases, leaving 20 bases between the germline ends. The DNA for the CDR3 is TGCGCCAACAGTCCCCGGCAGGGTGGGAGCACAGATACGCAGTATTTT. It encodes CANSPRQGGSTDTQYF.

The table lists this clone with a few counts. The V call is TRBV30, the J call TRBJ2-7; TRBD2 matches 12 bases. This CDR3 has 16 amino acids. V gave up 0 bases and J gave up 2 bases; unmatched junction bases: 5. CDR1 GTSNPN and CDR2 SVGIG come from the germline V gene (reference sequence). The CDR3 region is CAWSVRLAGVTYEQYF. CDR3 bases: TGTGCCTGGAGTGTAAGACTAGCGGGAGTCACCTACGAGCAGTACTTC. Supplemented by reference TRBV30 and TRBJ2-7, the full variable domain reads SQTIHQWPATLVQPVGSPLSLECTVEGTSNPNLYWYRQAAGRGLQLLFYSVGIGQISSEVPQNLSASRPQDRQFILSSKKLLLSDSGFYLCAWSVRLAGVTYEQYFGPGTRLTVT.

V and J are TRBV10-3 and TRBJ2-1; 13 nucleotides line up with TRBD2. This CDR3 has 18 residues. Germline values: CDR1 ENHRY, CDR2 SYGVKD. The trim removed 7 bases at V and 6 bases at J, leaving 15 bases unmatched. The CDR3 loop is CAIMRGLAGSTRPNEQFF. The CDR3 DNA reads TGTGCCATCATGAGGGGACTAGCGGGATCGACCAGACCCAATGAGCAGTTCTTC.

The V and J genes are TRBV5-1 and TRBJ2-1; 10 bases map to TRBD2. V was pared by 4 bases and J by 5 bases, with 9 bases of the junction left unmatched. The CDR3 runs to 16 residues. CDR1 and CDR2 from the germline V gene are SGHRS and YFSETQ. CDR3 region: CASSPPSGRANNEQFF. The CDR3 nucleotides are TGCGCCAGCAGCCCTCCGAGCGGGAGGGCGAACAATGAGCAGTTCTTC.

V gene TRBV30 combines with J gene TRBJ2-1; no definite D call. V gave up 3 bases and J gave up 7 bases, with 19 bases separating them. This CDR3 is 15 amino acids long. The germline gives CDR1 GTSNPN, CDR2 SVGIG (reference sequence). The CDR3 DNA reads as TGTGCCTGGAGCCCGAAATTACGACTGGGGAATGAGCAGTTCTTC. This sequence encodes CAWSPKLRLGNEQFF.

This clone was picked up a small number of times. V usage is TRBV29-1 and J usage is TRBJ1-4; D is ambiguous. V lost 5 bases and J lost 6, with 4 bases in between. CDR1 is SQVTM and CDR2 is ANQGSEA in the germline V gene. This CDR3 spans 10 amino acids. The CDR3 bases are TGCAGCGTTTTGTATGAAAAACTGTTTTTT. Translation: CSVLYEKLFF.

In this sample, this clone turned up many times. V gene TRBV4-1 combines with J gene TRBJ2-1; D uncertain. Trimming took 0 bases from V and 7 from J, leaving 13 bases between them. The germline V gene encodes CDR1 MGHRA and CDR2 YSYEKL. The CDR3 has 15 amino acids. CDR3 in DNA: TGCGCCAGCAGCCAAGATCGCAGGAACAAAAATGAGCAGTTCTTC. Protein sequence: CASSQDRRNKNEQFF.